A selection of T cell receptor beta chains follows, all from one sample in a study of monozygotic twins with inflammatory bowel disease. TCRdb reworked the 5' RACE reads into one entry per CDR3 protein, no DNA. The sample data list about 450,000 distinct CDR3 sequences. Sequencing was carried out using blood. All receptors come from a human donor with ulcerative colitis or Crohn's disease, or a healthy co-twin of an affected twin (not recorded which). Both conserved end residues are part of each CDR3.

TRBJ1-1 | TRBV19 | CASSTRQGVATEAFF
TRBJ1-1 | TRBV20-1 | CSASPGGTEAFF
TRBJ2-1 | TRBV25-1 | CASSEGGLAFGNEQFF
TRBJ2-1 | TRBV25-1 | CASSEPSSGIYEQFF
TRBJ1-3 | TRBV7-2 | CASSLEKGKGNTIYF
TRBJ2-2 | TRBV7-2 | CASSSGTSGLNTGELFF
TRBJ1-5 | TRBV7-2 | CASSLEVGPGGWPQHF
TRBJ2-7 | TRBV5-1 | CASSRGQRMPTYEQYF
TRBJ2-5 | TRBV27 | CASRALAGTETQYF
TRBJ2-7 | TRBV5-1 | CASSLAIDRMEQYF
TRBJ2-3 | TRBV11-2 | CASSLGTVTQYF
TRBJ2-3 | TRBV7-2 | CASSILGRFSGTQYF
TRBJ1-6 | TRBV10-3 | CAISESPALNSPLHF
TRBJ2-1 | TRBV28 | CASSLVFPYNEQFF
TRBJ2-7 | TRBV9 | CASSVGASGVYEQYF
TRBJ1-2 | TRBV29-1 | CSARETYGYTF
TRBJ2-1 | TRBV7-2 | CASSSTGTPYNEQFF